This T cell receptor beta chain originates from a study of T cells in Graves' hyperthyroidism and ophthalmopathy. This clonotype was found many times. V shed 7 bases and J shed 3 bases, with 12 bases lying between them. Germline CDR1 and CDR2: MNHEY and SVGEGT. This CDR3 is built from 13 residues. Template material for amplifying TCR beta CDR3 regions consisted of RNA transcripts. Carried out on the TCR CDR3, a first-round RT-PCR used the HTBI primer set. Each CDR3 protein is one row after TCRdb ran MiXCR on the multiplex PCR reads. The sample yields 200,000 to 250,000 distinct CDR3 sequences, roughly 15% seen once.

The receptor's source is a woman between 18 and 30 years old with Graves' ophthalmopathy. This chain uses TRBV6-2 or TRBV6-3 with TRBJ1-2; D unresolved. The sequenced sample was blood. DNA of the CDR3: TGTGCCAGCACCACGACGGCTTACTATGGCTACACCTTC. As protein: CASTTTAYYGYTF.